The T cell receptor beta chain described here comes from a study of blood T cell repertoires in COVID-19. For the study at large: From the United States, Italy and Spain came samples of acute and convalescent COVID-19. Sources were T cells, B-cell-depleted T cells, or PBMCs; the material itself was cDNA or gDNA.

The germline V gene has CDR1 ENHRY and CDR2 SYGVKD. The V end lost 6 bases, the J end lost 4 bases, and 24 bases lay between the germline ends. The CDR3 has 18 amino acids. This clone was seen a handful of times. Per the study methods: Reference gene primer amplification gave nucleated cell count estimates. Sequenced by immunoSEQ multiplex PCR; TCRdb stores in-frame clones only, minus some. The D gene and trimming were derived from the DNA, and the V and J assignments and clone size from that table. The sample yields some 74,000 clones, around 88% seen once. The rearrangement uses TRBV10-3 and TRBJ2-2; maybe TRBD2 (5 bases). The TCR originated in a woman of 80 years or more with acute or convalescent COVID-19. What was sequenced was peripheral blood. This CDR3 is CAISNLINLALGTGELFF. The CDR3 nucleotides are TGTGCCATCAGCAACCTTATCAATTTAGCGTTAGGCACCGGGGAGCTGTTTTTT.